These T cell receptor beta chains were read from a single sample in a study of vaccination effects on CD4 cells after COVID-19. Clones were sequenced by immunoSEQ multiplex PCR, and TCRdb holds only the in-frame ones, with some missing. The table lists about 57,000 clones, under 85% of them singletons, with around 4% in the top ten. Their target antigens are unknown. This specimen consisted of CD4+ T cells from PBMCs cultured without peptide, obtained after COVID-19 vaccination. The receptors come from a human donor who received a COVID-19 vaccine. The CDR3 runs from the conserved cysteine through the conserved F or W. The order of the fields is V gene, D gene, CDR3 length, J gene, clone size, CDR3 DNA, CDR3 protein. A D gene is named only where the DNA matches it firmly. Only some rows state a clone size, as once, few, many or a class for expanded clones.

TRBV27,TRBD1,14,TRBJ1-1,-,TGTGCCAGCAGTTTGACAGGGGTCAACACTGAAGCTTTCTTT,CASSLTGVNTEAFF
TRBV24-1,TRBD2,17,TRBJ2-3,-,TGTGCCACCAGTGATGCGGGACTAGCGGGGGTGTCAGATACGCAGTATTTT,CATSDAGLAGVSDTQYF
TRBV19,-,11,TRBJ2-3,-,TGTGCCAGTAGTATAGCAGATACGCAGTATTTT,CASSIADTQYF
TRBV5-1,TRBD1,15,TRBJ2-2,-,TGCGCCAGCAGCTTCAGCAGGGGGCGCACCGGGGAGCTGTTTTTT,CASSFSRGRTGELFF
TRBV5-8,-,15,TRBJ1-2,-,TGTGCCAGCAGCTTGGACGCAGGGATGATCTATGGCTACACCTTC,CASSLDAGMIYGYTF
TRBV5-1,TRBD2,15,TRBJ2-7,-,TGCGCCAGCAGCGGGAGCGGGAGGGCCGCCTACGAGCAGTACTTC,CASSGSGRAAYEQYF
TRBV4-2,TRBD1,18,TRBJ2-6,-,TGTGCCAGCAGCCAGAGGACACAGGGGGCGGGTGGGGCCAACGTCCTGACTTTC,CASSQRTQGAGGANVLTF
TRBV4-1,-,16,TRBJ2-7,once,TGCGCCAGCAGCCACGGACAGAGAAGGGCGGGCTACGAGCAGTACTTC,CASSHGQRRAGYEQYF
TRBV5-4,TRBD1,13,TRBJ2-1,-,TGTGCCAGCAGCCAAGACAGGGTAGGAGAGCAGTTCTTC,CASSQDRVGEQFF
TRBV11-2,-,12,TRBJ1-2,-,TGTGCCAGCAGCGCAGGGACACGCGGTCAGACCTTC,CASSAGTRGQTF